A selection of T cell receptor beta chains follows, all from one sample in a study of blood T cell repertoires in COVID-19. Profiling relied on immunoSEQ multiplex PCR, and the TCRdb table lists in-frame clones only, not all of them. Of about 150,000 clones listed, 91% are singletons. Sequencing was carried out using peripheral blood. The source of these receptors is a man in his fifties or sixties with acute or convalescent COVID-19. CDR3s include the opening cysteine and the closing phenylalanine or tryptophan. Each record gives: clone size, D gene, J gene, V gene, CDR3 DNA, CDR3 protein. A D gene is named only where the DNA matches it firmly. Size tells how often a clone was seen (once, few, many) or the class of an expanded clone, and some rows leave it out.

. | . | TRBJ2-6 | TRBV19 | TGTGCCAGTAAACGGCAGGATTACTCTGGGGCCAACGTCCTGACTTTC | CASKRQDYSGANVLTF
. | TRBD1 | TRBJ2-2 | TRBV11-2 | TGTGCCAGCAGCTTCAGGACAGGGGGAGGCGCCGGGGAGCTGTTTTTT | CASSFRTGGGAGELFF
. | TRBD2 | TRBJ2-7 | TRBV15 | TGTGCCACCAGCAGAGGGGGGGGACCCAGAGTGTCCTACGAGCAGTACTTC | CATSRGGGPRVSYEQYF
few | TRBD2 | TRBJ2-1 | TRBV7-2 | TGTGCCAGCAGCCAAGAGACTAGCGGGATCGGCAATGAGCAGTTCTTC | CASSQETSGIGNEQFF
. | . | TRBJ2-4 | TRBV2 | TGTGCCAGCGCGGTGGGGGGGGCGGTCAAAAACATTCAGTACTTC | CASAVGGAVKNIQYF
. | TRBD1 | TRBJ1-5 | TRBV19 | TGTGCCAGTAGTCCCTGGGGGGGACAGGGGGATCAGCACCAGCATTTT | CASSPWGGQGDQHQHF
. | . | TRBJ1-5 | TRBV12-3/TRBV12-4 | TGTGCCAGCAGTTCGAGAGGGCCCCAGCATTTT | CASSSRGPQHF
. | . | TRBJ1-6 | TRBV4-3 | TGCGCCAGCAGCCAAGAAGTCAGGGCAGCTAGACATTCACCCCTCCACTTT | CASSQEVRAARHSPLHF
once | . | TRBJ2-7 | TRBV28 | TGTGCCAGCAGACGCAGGGGGGATGAGTACGAGCAGTACTTC | CASRRRGDEYEQYF
. | . | TRBJ2-7 | TRBV5-1 | TGCGCCAGCAGCTTGCGACAATCCTACGAGCAGTACTTC | CASSLRQSYEQYF
. | . | TRBJ2-3 | TRBV11-2 | TGTGCCAGCAGCAAAAGTGCGGGGCGGGGCGCAGATACGCAGTATTTT | CASSKSAGRGADTQYF
. | TRBD1 | TRBJ1-1 | TRBV28 | TGTGCCAGCAGTTCCCCCGGACAGGGAAACACTGAAGCTTTCTTT | CASSSPGQGNTEAFF
. | . | TRBJ1-1 | TRBV20-1 | TGCAGTGCTAGTAGGGGAGGGAGCACTGAAGCTTTCTTT | CSASRGGSTEAFF
. | . | TRBJ2-1 | TRBV9 | TGTGCCAGCAACTTTCAGGGTAGCTCCTACAATGAGCAGTTCTTC | CASNFQGSSYNEQFF
. | TRBD1 | TRBJ2-5 | TRBV5-1 | TGCGCCAGCAGCTTGGACAGGGGAGAGACCCAGTACTTC | CASSLDRGETQYF
. | TRBD2 | TRBJ2-5 | TRBV5-1 | TGCGCCAGCAGCTTGGAACTAGCGGGAGTGGGACAAGAGACCCAGTACTTC | CASSLELAGVGQETQYF
. | . | TRBJ1-2 | TRBV18 | TGTGCCAGCTCACCCACAGGGCGCGTCAACTATGGCTACACCTTC | CASSPTGRVNYGYTF
. | . | TRBJ1-5 | TRBV19 | TGTGCCAGTAGTATAGATCTATCCGGGTACAATCAGCCCCAGCATTTT | CASSIDLSGYNQPQHF
once | . | TRBJ1-2 | TRBV4-3 | TGCGCCAGCAGCCAGAACCAGGGGTGGGAGTATGGCTACACCTTC | CASSQNQGWEYGYTF
. | . | TRBJ2-2 | TRBV6-1 | TGTGCCAGCAGTGAAGTCGGTGCAGGGACCGGGGAGCTGTTTTTT | CASSEVGAGTGELFF
few | . | TRBJ2-2 | TRBV4-3 | TGCGCCAGCAGCCAAGATAGGAGGGGCGTCGGGGAGCTGTTTTTT | CASSQDRRGVGELFF
. | TRBD2 | TRBJ2-7 | TRBV28 | TGTGCCAGCAGAACTAGCGTTAACTCCTACGAGCAGTACTTC | CASRTSVNSYEQYF
. | . | TRBJ2-3 | TRBV5-1 | TGCGCCAGCTTCCCCCGCGACAGGCTCACAGATACGCAGTATTTT | CASFPRDRLTDTQYF
. | . | TRBJ1-2 | TRBV3-1/TRBV3-2 | TGTGCCAGCAGCCAAGATCAGATCAGGGGTCAATATGGCTACACCTTC | CASSQDQIRGQYGYTF
once | . | TRBJ1-6 | TRBV7-2 | TGTGCCAGCAGCTTGGAGGGGTACTATTCACCCCTCCACTTT | CASSLEGYYSPLHF
. | . | TRBJ2-1 | TRBV27 | TGTGCCAGCAGTCGAAGTGCCGGCTCCTACAATGAGCAGTTCTTC | CASSRSAGSYNEQFF
. | . | TRBJ2-2 | TRBV9 | TGTGCCAGCAGCCCCCACACAACCCCGAACACCGGGGAGCTGTTTTTT | CASSPHTTPNTGELFF
. | . | TRBJ2-7 | TRBV10-1 | TGCGCCAGCAGTCCACAGGCTACAAGCTCCTACGAGCAGTACTTC | CASSPQATSSYEQYF
. | . | TRBJ1-6 | TRBV28 | TGTGCCAGCAGTTTAGGGGGCGGGTATTCACCCCTCCACTTT | CASSLGGGYSPLHF
. | TRBD1 | TRBJ2-2 | TRBV27 | TGTGCCAGCAGTTTATCGTGGACAGGGACCACCGGGGAGCTGTTTTTT | CASSLSWTGTTGELFF
. | . | TRBJ2-2 | TRBV7-2 | TGTGCCAGCAGCTTAAGGAGGGGCGGGCTCCGGACCGGGGAGCTGTTTTTT | CASSLRRGGLRTGELFF
. | TRBD1 | TRBJ2-3 | TRBV18 | TGTGCCAGCTCAATAAGCCGGGACAGGGGGTCAGATACGCAGTATTTT | CASSISRDRGSDTQYF
. | . | TRBJ1-2 | TRBV7-2 | TGTGCCAGCAGCCGCGTGCGTGGGGAGCATGAAGGCTACACCTTC | CASSRVRGEHEGYTF
few | TRBD1 | TRBJ1-1 | TRBV18 | TGTGCCAGCTCCCCTAGGGACAGCATGAACACTGAAGCTTTCTTT | CASSPRDSMNTEAFF
few | . | TRBJ2-1 | TRBV4-1 | TGCGCCAGCAGCCAAGATAGCACCAATGAGCAGTTCTTC | CASSQDSTNEQFF
. | . | TRBJ2-7 | TRBV23-1 | TGCGCCAGCGAGGGCAGCATCTTCTACGAGCAGTACTTC | CASEGSIFYEQYF
. | . | TRBJ1-6 | TRBV19 | TGTGCCAGTCAGCGGGGGCGACGAAATTCACCCCTCCACTTT | CASQRGRRNSPLHF
. | TRBD1 | TRBJ2-7 | TRBV18 | TGTGCCAGCTCACGGAACAGGGGGGAGGCTGTGGGCGAGCAGTACTTC | CASSRNRGEAVGEQYF
. | . | TRBJ1-2 | TRBV11-1 | TGTGCCAGCAGCTTACATCCGGGTCCTGGTGGCTACACCTTC | CASSLHPGPGGYTF
. | . | TRBJ2-3 | TRBV21-1 | TGTGCCAGCAGCAACCCCCTACTAGAAAGTGCGACAGATACGCAGTATTTT | CASSNPLLESATDTQYF
. | . | TRBJ2-5 | TRBV7-9 | TGTGCCAGCAGCTCACGGGAGTACCAAGAGACCCAGTACTTC | CASSSREYQETQYF
. | . | TRBJ2-3 | TRBV11-1 | TGTGCCAGCAGCTTGGCAGGGATCGCAGATACGCAGTATTTT | CASSLAGIADTQYF